The sequence of this TCR beta chain was determined in a study of blood T cells in healthy people across ages. This clonotype was seen only a few times. With a J-beta primer mix and a sample-barcoded 5' primer, a second PCR ran about 7 to 11 cycles. TCRdb processed the 5' RACE reads anew with MiXCR; each CDR3 protein has one entry. The sample lists about 800,000 distinct CDR3 sequences, about three fifths occurring once. Healthy Caucasian individuals from Russia aged roughly 6 to 100 were enrolled as donors. The CDR3 totals 14 residues. Germline V gene sequence: CDR1 WSHSY, CDR2 SAAADI. V shed 4 bases, J shed 9 bases, and the junction held 5 bases outside the gene matches.

The TCR was taken from a man between 25 and 39 years old in good health. The specimen sequenced was blood. This sequence joins TRBV10-2 and TRBJ2-1; 11 bases map to TRBD2. This CDR3 reads CASSVRTSGSEQFF. The DNA for the CDR3 is TGCGCCAGCAGTGTTCGGACTAGCGGGTCTGAGCAGTTCTTC.